This T cell receptor (beta chain) was found in a study of blood T cells in healthy people across ages. Study results and limitations: Strongly correlated with naive T cell percentage was TCR beta diversity.

A sample-barcoded 5' primer and a J-beta primer mix were used in a second PCR of roughly 7 to 12 cycles. Unique molecular identifiers of 12 random nucleotides labeled each cDNA. TCRdb called the 5' RACE reads again in MiXCR, with one record for every CDR3 protein. The repertoire has roughly 1.5 million distinct CDR3 sequences, roughly 43% of them found once; the top ten carry approximately 4%. Comment on this clonotype: The antigen is not known.

The CDR3 has 17 amino acids. J was trimmed by 8 bases and V by 7 bases; bases with no gene match: 20. CDR1 SNHLY and CDR2 FYNNEI come from the germline V gene. The rearrangement joins TRBV2 to TRBJ2-1; 7 nucleotides agree with TRBD2. The TCR comes from a woman in her late teens or twenties in good health. The source material was blood. The CDR3 protein is CASTNWGGGPRGDEQFF. The CDR3 coding sequence is TGTGCCAGCACCAACTGGGGGGGAGGGCCTAGGGGCGATGAGCAGTTCTTC.